Each of the 17 T cell receptor beta chains below was sequenced from the same sample in a study of blood T cell repertoires in COVID-19 (TCRdb year 2020). Preparation of the library involved the immunoSEQ multiplex PCR assay. Entries here come from immuneACCESS through TCRdb and include only in-frame sequences with V and J called. Some clones fail to appear in such tables; in the studies checked, an unresolved V gene covers under half of the shortfall, and the cause of the remainder is unknown. The sample table records about 160,000 clones; 75% to 90% of these occur just once. 13% of the sample lies in the top ten. Specimen: peripheral blood. The receptors come from a man aged 18-30 years with COVID-19, enrolled during active disease.

The chain is built from TRBV28 and TRBJ2-5; 15 positions match TRBD2. Trimming at V came to 4 bases and at J to 5 bases, leaving 2 bases not matched to a gene. CDR3 size: 15 residues. Germline V gene sequence: CDR1 MDHEN, CDR2 SYDVKM. DNA of the CDR3: TGTGCCAGCAGTTCAGGGACTAGCGGGAGGGAGACCCAGTACTTC. Encoded protein: CASSSGTSGRETQYF. The variable domain in full, with the rest retrieved from reference TRBV28 and TRBJ2-5, is DVKVTQSSRYLVKRTGEKVFLECVQDMDHENMFWYRQDPGLGLRLIYFSYDVKMKEKGDIPEGYSVSREKKERFSLILESASTNQTSMYLCASSSGTSGRETQYFGPGTRLLVL.

The chain combines TRBV14 with TRBJ1-1; D uncertain. Deletions cut 5 bases from V and 1 base from J, with 11 bases between. CDR3 length: 14 amino acids. Germline V CDR1 and CDR2: SGHDN, FVKESK. DNA of the CDR3: TGTGCCAGCAGCGCCAGTCGAGGGAACACTGAAGCTTTCTTT. Its translation: CASSASRGNTEAFF. The full variable domain, rest sourced from reference TRBV14 and TRBJ1-1, is EAGVTQFPSHSVIEKGQTVTLRCDPISGHDNLYWYRRVMGKEIKFLLHFVKESKQDESGMPNNRFLAERTGGTYSTLKVQPAELEDSGVYFCASSASRGNTEAFFGQGTRLTVV.

The gene calls are TRBV24-1 and TRBJ2-5; a weak D match, TRBD1 (6 bases). Per the germline V gene, CDR1 is KGHDR and CDR2 is SFDVKD. The CDR3 has 15 residues. V lost 4 bases to trimming and J lost 4 bases, with 15 bases between them. The CDR3 coding sequence is TGTGCCACCAGTGACCCCGTTACAGGGTTAGAGACCCAGTACTTC. As protein: CATSDPVTGLETQYF.

The gene calls are TRBV6-5 and TRBJ2-5; D might be TRBD1 (6 bases). The germline gives CDR1 MNHEY, CDR2 SVGAGI. V was clipped by 4 bases and J by 0 bases, with 12 bases between them. CDR3 length: 15 residues. The CDR3 here is CASSSADSYQETQYF. In nucleotides, the CDR3 is TGTGCCAGCAGTTCCGCGGACAGTTACCAAGAGACCCAGTACTTC.

There are a few counts of this clone. The chain joins TRBV10-3 to TRBJ1-2; 8 bases line up with TRBD1. Germline values: CDR1 ENHRY, CDR2 SYGVKD. The CDR3 has 15 residues. V gave up 2 bases and J gave up 4 bases; unmatched junction bases: 6. The CDR3 coding sequence is TGTGCCATCAGTGAGACCGGACAGGGCATCTATGGCTACACCTTC. It specifies CAISETGQGIYGYTF.

The chain recombines TRBV10-3 with TRBJ1-5; 8 bases agree with TRBD1. The J segment lost 4 bases and the V segment lost 10 bases, leaving 6 bases of the junction unmatched. CDR3 length: 13 residues. Germline loops: CDR1 ENHRY, CDR2 SYGVKD. The CDR3 DNA reads as TGTGCCACCCAGGACAGGGATAATCAGCCCCAGCATTTT. It is translated as CATQDRDNQPQHF.

The genes are TRBV5-1 and TRBJ1-1; TRBD1 might be the D (6 bases). Germline V gives CDR1 SGHRS, CDR2 YFSETQ. There are 17 residues in the CDR3. Trimming took off 0 bases at V and 1 base at J, with 16 bases between the two ends. CDR3 residues: CASSLDPQGTGNTEAFF. The DNA of the CDR3 is TGCGCCAGCAGCTTGGATCCACAGGGAACAGGGAACACTGAAGCTTTCTTT.

The rearrangement uses TRBV24-1 and TRBJ1-2, with TRBD1 matching over 9 bases. CDR3 length equals 12 residues. V shed 4 bases and J 11 bases; nucleotides not matched to a gene: 4. Per the germline V gene, CDR1 is KGHDR and CDR2 is SFDVKD. CDR3 coding DNA: TGTGCCACCAGTGAGGGTGACAGGGGGTACACCTTC. Protein product: CATSEGDRGYTF.

The rearrangement uses TRBV10-3 and TRBJ2-2, with unresolved D. The germline gives CDR1 ENHRY, CDR2 SYGVKD. The CDR3 length is 16 residues. The V end was cut by 2 bases, the J end by 2 bases, with 12 bases between. CDR3 loop: CAISEVPGFNTGELFF. Here the CDR3 DNA reads TGTGCCATCAGTGAGGTCCCCGGGTTCAACACCGGGGAGCTGTTTTTT.

J is TRBJ2-7 and V is TRBV24-1; D is possibly TRBD1 (5 bases). The CDR3 spans 16 residues. Deletions cut 8 bases from V and 4 bases from J, with 23 bases between. Per germline, CDR1 KGHDR and CDR2 SFDVKD. The CDR3 DNA sequence: TGTGCCACCAAGTTTTGTGGCCAGGGCAACGCGTACGAGCAGTACTTC. Protein: CATKFCGQGNAYEQYF.

The rearrangement links TRBV6-2 or TRBV6-3 to TRBJ2-1, with 8 bases that match TRBD2. The V and J ends lost 4 bases and 9 bases, in that order; junction bases with no gene match: 14. CDR1 MNHEY and CDR2 SVGEGT come from the germline V gene. The CDR3 spans 16 residues. In DNA, the CDR3 is TGTGCCAGCAGTTTAAGGCTAGCTAGCGGGTCCGGTGAGCAGTTCTTC. Translating it yields CASSLRLASGSGEQFF.

The chain links TRBV5-4 to TRBJ2-5; 12 positions match TRBD2. Per the germline V gene, CDR1 is SGHNT and CDR2 is YYREEE (reference sequence). The CDR3 is 16 residues long. V lost 4 bases and J lost 6; bases outside the gene matches: 10. This chain's CDR3 is CASSLAGGPGEKTQYF. CDR3 DNA: TGTGCCAGCAGCCTAGCGGGAGGGCCGGGTGAAAAGACCCAGTACTTC.

The chain uses TRBV19 and TRBJ2-7; 7 nucleotides align to TRBD2. V was clipped by 4 bases and J by 0 bases; unmatched bases: 6. The CDR3 contains 15 residues. Germline values: CDR1 LNHDA, CDR2 SQIVND (reference sequence). The CDR3 region has the DNA TGTGCCAGTAGTACGCGAGCGGGAAACTCCTACGAGCAGTACTTC. Protein sequence: CASSTRAGNSYEQYF.

The genes are TRBV9 and TRBJ2-4; D unresolved. Trimming removed 0 bases from V and 2 bases from J, with 9 bases in between. The V gene's germline CDR1 is SGDLS and CDR2 YYNGEE. This CDR3 has 15 residues. Written as DNA, the CDR3 is TGTGCCAGCAGCGTAGGAGGCTCCTCCAAAAACATTCAGTACTTC. Amino acids: CASSVGGSSKNIQYF.

The gene calls are TRBV5-1 and TRBJ1-3; D call uncertain. This CDR3 has 17 residues. V lost 2 bases, J lost 2 bases, and 17 bases lay in between. CDR1 SGHRS and CDR2 YFSETQ come from the germline V gene. CDR3 sequence: CASSFLPGESPGNTIYF. CDR3 DNA sequence: TGCGCCAGCAGCTTTTTGCCCGGGGAAAGTCCTGGAAACACCATATATTTT.

The chain uses TRBV28 and TRBJ1-5; 8 bases map to TRBD1. This CDR3 has 14 amino acids. Looked up from germline, CDR1 is MDHEN and CDR2 is SYDVKM. V trimming: 4 bases; J trimming: 6 bases; junction bases outside the gene matches: 5. The CDR3 loop is CASSSPGGLQPQHF. DNA for the CDR3: TGTGCCAGCAGTTCGCCAGGGGGCCTTCAGCCCCAGCATTTT. Together with reference TRBV28 and TRBJ1-5, the CDR3 gives the full variable domain: DVKVTQSSRYLVKRTGEKVFLECVQDMDHENMFWYRQDPGLGLRLIYFSYDVKMKEKGDIPEGYSVSREKKERFSLILESASTNQTSMYLCASSSPGGLQPQHFGDGTRLSIL.

The CDR3 nucleotides are TGTGCCACCAGCAGTCGGACAGGGGACGGGGAGCTGTTTTTT. Amino acids: CATSSRTGDGELFF. This chain links TRBV15 with TRBJ2-2; 9 bases fit TRBD1. Trimming took 3 bases from V and 7 from J; bases not matched to a gene: 3. The CDR3 extends over 14 amino acids. Germline assignment: CDR1 LNHNV and CDR2 YYDKDF (reference sequence). Together with reference TRBV15 and TRBJ2-2, the CDR3 gives the full variable domain: DAMVIQNPRYQVTQFGKPVTLSCSQTLNHNVMYWYQQKSSQAPKLLFHYYDKDFNNEADTPDNFQSRRPNTSFCFLDIRSPGLGDTAMYLCATSSRTGDGELFFGEGSRLTVL.